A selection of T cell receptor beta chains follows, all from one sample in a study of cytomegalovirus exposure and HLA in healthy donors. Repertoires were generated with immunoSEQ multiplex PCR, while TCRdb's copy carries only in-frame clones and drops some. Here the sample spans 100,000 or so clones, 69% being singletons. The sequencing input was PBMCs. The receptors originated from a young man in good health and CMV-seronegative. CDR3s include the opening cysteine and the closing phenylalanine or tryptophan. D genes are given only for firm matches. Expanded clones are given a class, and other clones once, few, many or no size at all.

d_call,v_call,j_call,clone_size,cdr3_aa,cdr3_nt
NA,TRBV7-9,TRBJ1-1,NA,CASSWGERTEAFF,TGTGCCAGCAGCTGGGGAGAACGGACTGAAGCTTTCTTT
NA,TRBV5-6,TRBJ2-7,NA,CASTRDLYEQYF,TGTGCCAGCACCAGGGATCTCTACGAGCAGTACTTC
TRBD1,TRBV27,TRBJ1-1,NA,CASSPGTGGTEAFF,TGCGCCAGCAGTCCAGGGACAGGGGGCACTGAAGCTTTCTTT
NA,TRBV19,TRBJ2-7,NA,CASGGGGDLYEQYF,TGTGCCTCAGGTGGGGGAGGCGACCTCTACGAGCAGTACTTC
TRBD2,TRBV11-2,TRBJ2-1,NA,CASSLEPSGKRGQFF,TGTGCCAGCAGCTTAGAACCTAGCGGGAAGCGGGGGCAGTTCTTC
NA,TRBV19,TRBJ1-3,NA,CASRGVGSGNTIYF,TGTGCCAGTAGGGGAGTAGGCTCTGGAAACACCATATATTTT
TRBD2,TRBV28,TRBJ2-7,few,CASSSSGSGSYEQYF,TGTGCCAGCAGTTCAAGCGGGAGTGGTTCCTACGAGCAGTACTTC
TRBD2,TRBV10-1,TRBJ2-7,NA,CASSVEEWEGTYEQYF,TGCGCCAGCAGTGTGGAGGAGTGGGAGGGAACCTACGAGCAGTACTTC
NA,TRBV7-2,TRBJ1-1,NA,CASSPTPGLEAFF,TGTGCCAGCAGCCCTACTCCGGGACTTGAAGCTTTCTTT
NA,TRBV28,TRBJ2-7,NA,CASSLRGLLRAPYEQYF,TGTGCCAGCAGTTTACGTGGTTTATTGCGGGCGCCCTACGAGCAGTACTTC
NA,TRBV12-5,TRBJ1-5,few,CASGLGSDSNQPQHF,TGTGCTAGTGGTCTGGGAAGCGATAGCAATCAGCCCCAGCATTTT
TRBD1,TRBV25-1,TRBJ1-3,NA,CASSGTGSGNTIYF,TGTGCCAGCAGTGGGACAGGCTCTGGAAACACCATATATTTT
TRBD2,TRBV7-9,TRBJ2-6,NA,CASPLGGANGLTF,TGTGCCAGCCCCTTGGGAGGGGCCAACGGCCTGACTTTC
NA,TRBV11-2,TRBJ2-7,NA,CASSLGTGSRTYEQYF,TGTGCCAGCAGCTTAGGAACAGGGAGTAGAACCTACGAGCAGTACTTC